This TCR beta chain was sequenced for a study of blood T cell repertoires in COVID-19. Whole-study context: COVID-19 samples, acute and convalescent, were from the United States, Italy and Spain. PBMCs, B-cell-depleted T cells, or T cells were the source of the cDNA or gDNA that made up the material.

Trimming left V 2 bases short and J 5 bases short, with 13 bases between. Germline CDR1 reads LNHDA; CDR2 reads SQIVND (reference sequence). CDR3 length equals 15 residues. Per the authors' pipeline: The authors estimated nucleated cell counts from reference gene primer amplification. Using immunoSEQ multiplex PCR, the repertoire was profiled, and TCRdb retains in-frame clones only, with some absent. Clone size and the V and J calls come from that table; the DNA yielded D and trimming. The data hold more than 250,000 clones, with approximately 86% observed a single time. The sequenced sample was peripheral blood. This receptor was obtained from a man between 18 and 29 years old with active or convalescent COVID-19. V usage is TRBV19 and J usage is TRBJ1-5, with D unclear. The CDR3 is CASSIIFISDQPQHF. The DNA for the CDR3 is TGTGCCAGTAGTATAATTTTTATCAGTGATCAGCCCCAGCATTTT.